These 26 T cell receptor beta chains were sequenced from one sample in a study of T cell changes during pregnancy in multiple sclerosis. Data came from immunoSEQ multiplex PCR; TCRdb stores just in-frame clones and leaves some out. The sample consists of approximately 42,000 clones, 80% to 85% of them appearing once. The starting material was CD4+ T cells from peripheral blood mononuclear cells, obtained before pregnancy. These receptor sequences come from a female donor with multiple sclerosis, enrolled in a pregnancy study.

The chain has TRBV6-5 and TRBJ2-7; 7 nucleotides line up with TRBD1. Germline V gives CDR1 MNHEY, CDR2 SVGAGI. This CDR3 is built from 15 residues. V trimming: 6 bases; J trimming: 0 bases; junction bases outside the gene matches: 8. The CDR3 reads CASRDGGTASYEQYF. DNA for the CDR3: TGTGCCAGCAGAGACGGTGGGACAGCCTCCTACGAGCAGTACTTC.

DNA of the CDR3: TGCAGCGTAACCATTGGGCTCCGGGACATCTACAATGAGCAGTTCTTC. Protein product: CSVTIGLRDIYNEQFF. The rearrangement uses TRBV29-1 and TRBJ2-1; TRBD1 is a possible D gene (6 bases). From germline, CDR1 is SQVTM and CDR2 ANQGSEA. This CDR3 has 16 residues. V gave up 6 bases and J gave up 3 bases, with 21 bases separating them.

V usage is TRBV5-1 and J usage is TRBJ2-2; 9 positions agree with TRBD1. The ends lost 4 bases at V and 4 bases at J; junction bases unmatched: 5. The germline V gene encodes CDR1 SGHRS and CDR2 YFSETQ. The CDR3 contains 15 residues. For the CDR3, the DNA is TGCGCCAGCAGCGCTACAGGGGGCTTCACCGGGGAGCTGTTTTTT. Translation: CASSATGGFTGELFF.

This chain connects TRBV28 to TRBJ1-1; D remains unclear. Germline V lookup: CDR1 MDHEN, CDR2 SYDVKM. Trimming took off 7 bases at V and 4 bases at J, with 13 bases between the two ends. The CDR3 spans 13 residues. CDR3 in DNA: TGTGCCAGCATGGTGGAGGGAGGCACTGAAGCTTTCTTT. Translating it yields CASMVEGGTEAFF.

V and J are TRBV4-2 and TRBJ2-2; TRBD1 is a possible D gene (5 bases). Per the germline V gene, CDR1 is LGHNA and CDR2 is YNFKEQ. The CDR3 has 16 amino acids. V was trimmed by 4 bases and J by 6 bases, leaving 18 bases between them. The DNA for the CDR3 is TGTGCCAGCAGCCCAAGGGGTAGTACGATCCCCGGGGAGCTGTTTTTT. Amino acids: CASSPRGSTIPGELFF.

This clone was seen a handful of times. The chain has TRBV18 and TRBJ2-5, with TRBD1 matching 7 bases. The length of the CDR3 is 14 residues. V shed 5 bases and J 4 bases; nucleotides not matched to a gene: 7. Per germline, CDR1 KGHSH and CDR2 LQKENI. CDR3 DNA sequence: TGTGCCAGCTCATCACAGGGGTGGGGAGAGACCCAGTACTTC. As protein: CASSSQGWGETQYF. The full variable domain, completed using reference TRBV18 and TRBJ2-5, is NAGVMQNPRHLVRRRGQEARLRCSPMKGHSHVYWYRQLPEEGLKFMVYLQKENIIDESGMPKERFSAEFPKEGPSILRIQQVVRGDSAAYFCASSSQGWGETQYFGPGTRLLVL.

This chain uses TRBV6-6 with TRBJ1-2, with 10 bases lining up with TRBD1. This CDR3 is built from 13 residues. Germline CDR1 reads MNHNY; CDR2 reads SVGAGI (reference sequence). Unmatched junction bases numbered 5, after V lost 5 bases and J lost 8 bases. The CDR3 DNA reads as TGTGCCAGCAGTCCGACAGGGGGCGAAGGCTACACCTTC. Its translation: CASSPTGGEGYTF.

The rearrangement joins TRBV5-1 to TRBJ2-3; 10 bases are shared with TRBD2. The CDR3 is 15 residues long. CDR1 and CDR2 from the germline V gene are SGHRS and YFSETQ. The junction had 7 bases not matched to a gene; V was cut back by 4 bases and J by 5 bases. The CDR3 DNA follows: TGCGCCAGCAGCGGTAGCGGGGGGCGTGGAGATACGCAGTATTTT. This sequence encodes CASSGSGGRGDTQYF.

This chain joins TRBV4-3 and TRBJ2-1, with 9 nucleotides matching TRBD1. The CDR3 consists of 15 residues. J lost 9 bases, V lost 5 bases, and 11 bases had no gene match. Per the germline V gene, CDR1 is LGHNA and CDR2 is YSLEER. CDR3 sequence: CASSRQDRGPSEQFF. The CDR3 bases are TGCGCCAGCAGCAGGCAGGACAGGGGTCCGAGTGAGCAGTTCTTC.

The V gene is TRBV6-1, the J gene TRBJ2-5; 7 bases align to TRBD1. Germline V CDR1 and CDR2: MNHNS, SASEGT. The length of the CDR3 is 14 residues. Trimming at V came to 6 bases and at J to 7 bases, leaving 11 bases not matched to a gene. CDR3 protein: CASSMTGPGGTQYF. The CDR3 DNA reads TGTGCCAGCAGCATGACAGGGCCAGGGGGGACCCAGTACTTC.

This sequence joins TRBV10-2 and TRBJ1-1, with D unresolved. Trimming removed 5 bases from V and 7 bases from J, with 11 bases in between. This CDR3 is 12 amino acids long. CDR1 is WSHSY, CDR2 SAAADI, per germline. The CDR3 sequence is CASSRLGSEAFF. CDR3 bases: TGCGCCAGCAGTCGTCTTGGCAGTGAAGCTTTCTTT.

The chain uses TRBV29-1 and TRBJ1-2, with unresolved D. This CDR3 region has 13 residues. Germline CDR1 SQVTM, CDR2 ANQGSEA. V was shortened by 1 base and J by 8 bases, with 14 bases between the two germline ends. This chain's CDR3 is CSVEGVTAGGYTF. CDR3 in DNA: TGCAGCGTTGAAGGGGTGACCGCAGGCGGCTACACCTTC.

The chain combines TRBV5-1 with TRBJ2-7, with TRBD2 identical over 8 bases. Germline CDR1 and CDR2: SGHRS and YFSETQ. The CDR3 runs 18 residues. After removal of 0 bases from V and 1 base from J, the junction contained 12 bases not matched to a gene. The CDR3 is CASSLAGLAGPLSYEQYF. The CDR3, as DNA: TGCGCCAGCAGCTTGGCCGGGCTAGCGGGCCCGTTATCCTACGAGCAGTACTTC.

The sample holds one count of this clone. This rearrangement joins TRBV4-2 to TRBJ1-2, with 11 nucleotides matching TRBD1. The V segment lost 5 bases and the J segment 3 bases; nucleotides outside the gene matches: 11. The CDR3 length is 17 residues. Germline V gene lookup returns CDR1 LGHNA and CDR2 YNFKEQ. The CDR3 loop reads CASSSQARDRGDYGYTF. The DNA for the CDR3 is TGTGCCAGCAGCTCCCAGGCCCGGGACAGGGGGGACTATGGCTACACCTTC.

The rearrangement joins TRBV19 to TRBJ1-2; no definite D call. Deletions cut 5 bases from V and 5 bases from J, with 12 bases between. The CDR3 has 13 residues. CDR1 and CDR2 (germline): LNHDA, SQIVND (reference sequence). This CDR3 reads CASSSQVGYGYTF. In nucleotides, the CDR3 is TGTGCCAGTAGTTCCCAGGTCGGATATGGCTACACCTTC.

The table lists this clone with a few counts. CDR3 bases: TGTGCCAGCTCCAGCTACGGACAGGGGGAGACCCAGTACTTC. Translation: CASSSYGQGETQYF. The chain carries TRBV18 and TRBJ2-5; 9 nucleotides line up with TRBD1. This CDR3 spans 14 amino acids. Germline loops: CDR1 KGHSH, CDR2 LQKENI. The V and J ends lost 6 bases and 5 bases, in that order; junction bases with no gene match: 7.

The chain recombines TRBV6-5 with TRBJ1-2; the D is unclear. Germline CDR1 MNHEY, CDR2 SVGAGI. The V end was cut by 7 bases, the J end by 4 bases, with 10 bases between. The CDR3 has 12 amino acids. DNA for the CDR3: TGTGCCAGCACCCGAAGCGGCTATGGCTACACCTTC. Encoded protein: CASTRSGYGYTF.

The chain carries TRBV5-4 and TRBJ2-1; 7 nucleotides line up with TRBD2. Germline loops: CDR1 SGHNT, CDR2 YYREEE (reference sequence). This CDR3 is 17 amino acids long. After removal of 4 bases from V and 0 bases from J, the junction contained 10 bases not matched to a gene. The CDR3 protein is CASSPASGSSSYNEQFF. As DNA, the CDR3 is TGTGCCAGCAGCCCAGCTAGCGGTTCCAGCTCCTACAATGAGCAGTTCTTC.

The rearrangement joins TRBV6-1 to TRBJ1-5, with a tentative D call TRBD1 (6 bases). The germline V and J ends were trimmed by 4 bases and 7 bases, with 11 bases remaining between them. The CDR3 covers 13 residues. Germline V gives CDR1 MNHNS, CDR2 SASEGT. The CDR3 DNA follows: TGTGCCAGCAGTGCGACAGGCCTACAGCCCCAGCATTTT. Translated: CASSATGLQPQHF.

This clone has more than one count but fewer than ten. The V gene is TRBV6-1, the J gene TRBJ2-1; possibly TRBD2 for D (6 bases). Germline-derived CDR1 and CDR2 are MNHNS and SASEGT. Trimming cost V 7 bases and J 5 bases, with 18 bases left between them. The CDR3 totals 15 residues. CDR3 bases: TGTGCCAGCACCTTAGAGAGCGGGCCTAACAATGAGCAGTTCTTC. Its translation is CASTLESGPNNEQFF.

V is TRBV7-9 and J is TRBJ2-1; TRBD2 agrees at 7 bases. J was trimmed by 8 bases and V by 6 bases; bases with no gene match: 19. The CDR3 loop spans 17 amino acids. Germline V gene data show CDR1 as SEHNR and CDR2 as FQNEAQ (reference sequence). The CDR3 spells CASSSILAAAYMDEQFF. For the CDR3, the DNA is TGTGCCAGCAGTTCTATTCTAGCGGCGGCTTATATGGATGAGCAGTTCTTC.

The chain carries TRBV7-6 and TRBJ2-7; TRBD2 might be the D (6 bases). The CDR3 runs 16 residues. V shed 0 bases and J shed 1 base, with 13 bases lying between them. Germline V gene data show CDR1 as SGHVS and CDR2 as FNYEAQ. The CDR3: CASSLAHAGSSYEQYF. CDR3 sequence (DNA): TGTGCCAGCAGCTTAGCGCATGCCGGGAGTTCCTACGAGCAGTACTTC.

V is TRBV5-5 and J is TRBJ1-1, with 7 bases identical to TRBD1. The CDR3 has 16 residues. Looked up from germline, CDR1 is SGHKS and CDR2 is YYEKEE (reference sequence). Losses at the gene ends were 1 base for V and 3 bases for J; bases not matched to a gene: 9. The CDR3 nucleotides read TGTGCCAGCAGCTTGTATCAGGGGGTCCTGGACACTGAAGCTTTCTTT. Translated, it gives CASSLYQGVLDTEAFF. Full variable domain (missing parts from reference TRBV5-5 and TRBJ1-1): DAGVTQSPTHLIKTRGQQVTLRCSPISGHKSVSWYQQVLGQGPQFIFQYYEKEERGRGNFPDRFSARQFPNYSSELNVNALLLGDSALYLCASSLYQGVLDTEAFFGQGTRLTVV.

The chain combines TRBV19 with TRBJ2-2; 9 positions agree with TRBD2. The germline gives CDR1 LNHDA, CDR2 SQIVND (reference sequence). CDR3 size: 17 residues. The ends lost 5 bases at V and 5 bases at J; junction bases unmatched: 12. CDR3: CASSVLAGVRYTGELFF. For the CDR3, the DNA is TGTGCCAGTAGTGTCTTAGCGGGAGTTCGTTATACCGGGGAGCTGTTTTTT. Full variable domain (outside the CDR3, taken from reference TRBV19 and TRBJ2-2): DGGITQSPKYLFRKEGQNVTLSCEQNLNHDAMYWYRQDPGQGLRLIYYSQIVNDFQKGDIAEGYSVSREKKESFPLTVTSAQKNPTAFYLCASSVLAGVRYTGELFFGEGSRLTVL.

The CDR3 here is CASSLTGKPVNQPQHF. CDR3 coding DNA: TGTGCCAGCAGCCTAACGGGTAAACCGGTAAATCAGCCCCAGCATTTT. This rearrangement joins TRBV13 to TRBJ1-5; the D is unclear. In germline, CDR1 is PRHDT, CDR2 FYEKMQ (reference sequence). This CDR3 is built from 16 residues. V was cut by 5 bases and J by 4 bases, with 18 bases left in between.

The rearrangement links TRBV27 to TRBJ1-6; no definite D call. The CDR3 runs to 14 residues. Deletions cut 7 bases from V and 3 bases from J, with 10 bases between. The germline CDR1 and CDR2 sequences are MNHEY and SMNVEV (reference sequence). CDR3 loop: CASTEGFYNSPLHF. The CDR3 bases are TGTGCCAGCACGGAGGGTTTCTATAATTCACCCCTCCACTTT.